Listed below are T cell receptor beta chains from one sample, sequenced in a study of cytomegalovirus exposure and HLA in healthy donors. Assay used: immunoSEQ multiplex PCR; TCRdb lists only in-frame clones, some missing. The table has about 160,000 clones, just under 80% seen once. Source material: PBMCs. The receptors were sampled from a man aged 25-45 years in good health and CMV-seronegative. Each CDR3 is given with its conserved first and last residue. The order of the fields is D gene, V gene, clone size, J gene, CDR3 DNA, CDR3 protein. The D gene is left open where the match is weak. Expanded clones get a size class; other rows say once, few or many, or leave the size out.

d_gene: NA; v_gene: TRBV5-1; abundance: NA; j_gene: TRBJ1-4; CDR3nt: TGCGCCAGCCGAACCGGGACACCCAATGAAAAACTGTTTTTT; CDR3aa: CASRTGTPNEKLFF
d_gene: NA; v_gene: TRBV6-5; abundance: NA; j_gene: TRBJ1-1; CDR3nt: TGTGCCAGCAGTTACGGCAGGAACACTGAAGCTTTCTTT; CDR3aa: CASSYGRNTEAFF
d_gene: TRBD2; v_gene: TRBV10-2; abundance: NA; j_gene: TRBJ2-5; CDR3nt: TGCGCCAGCTGTGGGACTAGCGGGGGACTAGAGACCCAGTACTTC; CDR3aa: CASCGTSGGLETQYF
d_gene: NA; v_gene: TRBV25-1; abundance: NA; j_gene: TRBJ1-4; CDR3nt: TGTGCCAGCAGATATAATGAAAAACTGTTTTTT; CDR3aa: CASRYNEKLFF
d_gene: NA; v_gene: TRBV6-5; abundance: NA; j_gene: TRBJ2-5; CDR3nt: TGTGCCAGCAGTTACTCGGTTCCGGGGTATGGGACCCAGTACTTC; CDR3aa: CASSYSVPGYGTQYF
d_gene: NA; v_gene: TRBV19; abundance: NA; j_gene: TRBJ2-3; CDR3nt: TGTGCCAGTAGTAGCGTGGCGGGGACCACAGATACGCAGTATTTT; CDR3aa: CASSSVAGTTDTQYF
d_gene: NA; v_gene: TRBV7-2; abundance: few; j_gene: TRBJ2-5; CDR3nt: TGTGCCAGCAGCTTAGGGCAGTCCCAAGAGACCCAGTACTTC; CDR3aa: CASSLGQSQETQYF
d_gene: NA; v_gene: TRBV7-3; abundance: NA; j_gene: TRBJ2-3; CDR3nt: TGTGCCAGCAGCTCCAGGGGGGGCACAGATACGCAGTATTTT; CDR3aa: CASSSRGGTDTQYF
d_gene: TRBD1; v_gene: TRBV7-2; abundance: NA; j_gene: TRBJ1-6; CDR3nt: TGTGCCAGCAGCCAGGACAGGGGCCCGGTCTGGGCCCTCCACTTT; CDR3aa: CASSQDRGPVWALHF
d_gene: NA; v_gene: TRBV10-3; abundance: few; j_gene: TRBJ2-7; CDR3nt: TGTGCCATCAGTGAGTTTAGCTCCTACGAGCAGTACTTC; CDR3aa: CAISEFSSYEQYF
d_gene: NA; v_gene: TRBV5-1; abundance: few; j_gene: TRBJ2-4; CDR3nt: TGCGCCAGCAGCGTTGACGGTGCCAGGAACATTCAGTACTTC; CDR3aa: CASSVDGARNIQYF
d_gene: NA; v_gene: TRBV20-1; abundance: NA; j_gene: TRBJ2-3; CDR3nt: TGCAGTGCCTGGACAAGCTATACGCAATATTTT; CDR3aa: CSAWTSYTQYF
d_gene: TRBD2; v_gene: TRBV7-2; abundance: NA; j_gene: TRBJ2-1; CDR3nt: TGTGCCAGCAGCTTTGTAGCGGGAGGGCCGAATGAGCAGTTCTTC; CDR3aa: CASSFVAGGPNEQFF
d_gene: TRBD1; v_gene: TRBV7-9; abundance: NA; j_gene: TRBJ2-7; CDR3nt: TGTGCCAGCAGCTCTGGACAGGGAAAGACCTACGAGCAGTACTTC; CDR3aa: CASSSGQGKTYEQYF
d_gene: TRBD1; v_gene: TRBV27; abundance: NA; j_gene: TRBJ1-5; CDR3nt: TGTGCCAGCAGTGACAGGGCCCTCAATCAGCCCCAGCATTTT; CDR3aa: CASSDRALNQPQHF
d_gene: NA; v_gene: TRBV5-4; abundance: NA; j_gene: TRBJ2-3; CDR3nt: TGTGCCAGCAGCTTGGGGCAGGGGGGAAGCACAGATACGCAGTATTTT; CDR3aa: CASSLGQGGSTDTQYF
d_gene: TRBD2; v_gene: TRBV5-1; abundance: NA; j_gene: TRBJ2-1; CDR3nt: TGCGCCAGCAGTAGCGGGAGGGCCGATGAGCAGTTCTTC; CDR3aa: CASSSGRADEQFF
d_gene: TRBD1; v_gene: TRBV18; abundance: NA; j_gene: TRBJ1-5; CDR3nt: TGTGCCAGCTCACCCCCTTCGGGACAGACCAATCAGCCCCAGCATTTT; CDR3aa: CASSPPSGQTNQPQHF
d_gene: NA; v_gene: TRBV7-9; abundance: NA; j_gene: TRBJ1-2; CDR3nt: TGTGCCAGCAGCTACTTAGAATCGATTCCCGTCCGCGATGGCTACACCTTC; CDR3aa: CASSYLESIPVRDGYTF
d_gene: NA; v_gene: TRBV5-1; abundance: NA; j_gene: TRBJ2-3; CDR3nt: TGCGCCAGCAGCTTGGCCGAGGGCCCAGATACGCAGTATTTT; CDR3aa: CASSLAEGPDTQYF
d_gene: TRBD2; v_gene: TRBV6-1; abundance: NA; j_gene: TRBJ2-5; CDR3nt: TGTGCCAGCAGTGATAGCGGGGGGACGGAGACCCAGTACTTC; CDR3aa: CASSDSGGTETQYF
d_gene: TRBD1; v_gene: TRBV7-8; abundance: NA; j_gene: TRBJ2-6; CDR3nt: TGTGCCAGCAGCTTAGTAACAGGGGTGAGCTCTGGGGCCAACGTCCTGACTTTC; CDR3aa: CASSLVTGVSSGANVLTF
d_gene: NA; v_gene: TRBV5-4; abundance: few; j_gene: TRBJ2-3; CDR3nt: TGTGCCAGCAGCGGGGACTTGAGCACAGATACGCAGTATTTT; CDR3aa: CASSGDLSTDTQYF
d_gene: TRBD2; v_gene: TRBV30; abundance: NA; j_gene: TRBJ2-3; CDR3nt: TGTGCCTGGACCGTAGGGACTAGCGGGGGCACTACGCAGTATTTT; CDR3aa: CAWTVGTSGGTTQYF
d_gene: TRBD1; v_gene: TRBV6-1; abundance: few; j_gene: TRBJ2-7; CDR3nt: TGTGCCAGCAGTGAGGGACAGGGGGTCAACGAGCAGTACTTC; CDR3aa: CASSEGQGVNEQYF
d_gene: TRBD2; v_gene: TRBV7-9; abundance: NA; j_gene: TRBJ2-3; CDR3nt: TGTGCCGGCAGCTTAGACGTGGCGGGGGTTACAGATACGCAGTATTTT; CDR3aa: CAGSLDVAGVTDTQYF
d_gene: NA; v_gene: TRBV7-9; abundance: once; j_gene: TRBJ2-5; CDR3nt: TGTGCCAGCAGCCATACGCAGCAAGAGACCCAGTACTTC; CDR3aa: CASSHTQQETQYF
d_gene: NA; v_gene: TRBV18; abundance: NA; j_gene: TRBJ2-7; CDR3nt: TGTGCCAGCTCACCGCCGTTTGCGGGGGCCGACGAGCAGTACTTC; CDR3aa: CASSPPFAGADEQYF
d_gene: NA; v_gene: TRBV9; abundance: NA; j_gene: TRBJ1-2; CDR3nt: TGTGCCAGCAGCCCTCCCGGGATCCTCTATGGCTACACCTTC; CDR3aa: CASSPPGILYGYTF
d_gene: NA; v_gene: TRBV25-1; abundance: NA; j_gene: TRBJ2-7; CDR3nt: TGTGCCAGCAGTGCTAGGACTACCTACGAGCAGTACTTC; CDR3aa: CASSARTTYEQYF
d_gene: NA; v_gene: TRBV9; abundance: NA; j_gene: TRBJ2-5; CDR3nt: TGTGCCAGCAGCGTAGGGCAGGCACAAGAGACCCAGTACTTC; CDR3aa: CASSVGQAQETQYF
d_gene: NA; v_gene: TRBV30; abundance: NA; j_gene: TRBJ1-4; CDR3nt: TGTGCCTGGTTTCCTACAGGGAAGGCTAATGAAAAACTGTTTTTT; CDR3aa: CAWFPTGKANEKLFF
d_gene: TRBD1; v_gene: TRBV29-1; abundance: NA; j_gene: TRBJ1-2; CDR3nt: TGCAGCGGGGGAACAGGGGGCTATGGCTACACCTTC; CDR3aa: CSGGTGGYGYTF
d_gene: TRBD1; v_gene: TRBV2; abundance: few; j_gene: TRBJ1-4; CDR3nt: TGTGCCAGTCTATTCGGGACAGCCACTGAAAAACTGTTTTTT; CDR3aa: CASLFGTATEKLFF
d_gene: TRBD1; v_gene: TRBV6-6; abundance: once; j_gene: TRBJ1-2; CDR3nt: TGTGCCAGCAGAGACACCGGGACAGGGGGCTTTGGCTACACCTTC; CDR3aa: CASRDTGTGGFGYTF
d_gene: NA; v_gene: TRBV11-3; abundance: NA; j_gene: TRBJ2-2; CDR3nt: TGTGCCAGCAGCTTAGATCGCGGGACGGCGAACACCGGGGAGCTGTTTTTT; CDR3aa: CASSLDRGTANTGELFF
d_gene: TRBD2; v_gene: TRBV5-4; abundance: NA; j_gene: TRBJ2-1; CDR3nt: TGTGCCAGCAGCTTTAGCGGGGGGACACGGCATGAGCAGTTCTTC; CDR3aa: CASSFSGGTRHEQFF
d_gene: TRBD1; v_gene: TRBV5-1; abundance: NA; j_gene: TRBJ1-4; CDR3nt: TGCGCCAGCAGCTTGAAAATTAAAGGGACAGCTAATGAAAAACTGTTTTTT; CDR3aa: CASSLKIKGTANEKLFF
d_gene: TRBD2; v_gene: TRBV9; abundance: NA; j_gene: TRBJ2-2; CDR3nt: TGTGCCAGCAGCGTAGGGCTAGCGGGGGGAAACACCGGGGAGCTGTTTTTT; CDR3aa: CASSVGLAGGNTGELFF
d_gene: TRBD1; v_gene: TRBV6-5; abundance: NA; j_gene: TRBJ2-7; CDR3nt: TGTGCCAGCAGCCATAGGGACAGACCCTCCTACGAGCAGTACTTC; CDR3aa: CASSHRDRPSYEQYF
d_gene: NA; v_gene: TRBV21-1; abundance: NA; j_gene: TRBJ2-7; CDR3nt: TGTGCCAGCAGCATTATACAGGGCTACGAGCAGTACTTC; CDR3aa: CASSIIQGYEQYF
d_gene: NA; v_gene: TRBV11-3; abundance: NA; j_gene: TRBJ1-6; CDR3nt: TGTGCCAGCAGCCGAGTCGGACAGTTGTTCGGTTTTTCACCCCTCCACTTT; CDR3aa: CASSRVGQLFGFSPLHF
d_gene: TRBD2; v_gene: TRBV9; abundance: NA; j_gene: TRBJ2-7; CDR3nt: TGTGCCAGCAGCGCCGGACCCTCCGGGACTAGCCAATCCTACGAGCAGTACTTC; CDR3aa: CASSAGPSGTSQSYEQYF
d_gene: TRBD1; v_gene: TRBV6-5; abundance: NA; j_gene: TRBJ1-1; CDR3nt: TGTGCCAGCAGTTACATGGGGAAGGGGGCGGGCACTGAAGCTTTCTTT; CDR3aa: CASSYMGKGAGTEAFF
d_gene: NA; v_gene: TRBV7-9; abundance: NA; j_gene: TRBJ2-3; CDR3nt: TGTGCCAGCAGCTTAGACGGACAGATCACAGATACGCAGTATTTT; CDR3aa: CASSLDGQITDTQYF
d_gene: NA; v_gene: TRBV11-2; abundance: NA; j_gene: TRBJ2-7; CDR3nt: TGTGCCAGCAGCTTCGGGTTAACAGGACCGGCCTACGAGCAGTACTTC; CDR3aa: CASSFGLTGPAYEQYF